A selection of T cell receptor beta chains follows, all from one sample in a study of T cell responses to AZD1222 COVID-19 vaccine. Produced via immunoSEQ multiplex PCR; TCRdb's table is partial and in-frame only. The sample shows about 85,000 clones, 85% of them seen only once. This specimen was peripheral blood, taken 28 days after the second AZD1222 dose. The receptors were sampled from an adult who received the AZD1222 COVID-19 vaccine. The CDR3 runs from the conserved cysteine through the conserved F or W. A D gene is named only where the DNA matches it firmly. A row's size may be missing; if present it is once, few, many or a size class.

d_gene	len	v_gene	j_gene	abundance	CDR3nt	CDR3aa
TRBD1	16	TRBV7-9	TRBJ1-6	-	TGTGCCAGCAGCTTAGGGACAGGGCGGGATAATTCACCCCTCCACTTT	CASSLGTGRDNSPLHF
-	14	TRBV19	TRBJ2-7	-	TGTGCCAGTAGTATAGTGGCGGGAACCTACGAGCAGTACTTC	CASSIVAGTYEQYF
TRBD1	15	TRBV28	TRBJ2-7	-	TGTGCCAGCACGGGACAGGGAATCTCCTACTACGAGCAGTACTTC	CASTGQGISYYEQYF
-	15	TRBV18	TRBJ2-1	few	TGTGCCAGCTCACCGGCGGGATCCTCCTACAATGAGCAGTTCTTC	CASSPAGSSYNEQFF
TRBD1	14	TRBV2	TRBJ2-2	-	TGTGCCAGCAGCGCTAACAGGGGCGGCGGGGAGCTGTTTTTT	CASSANRGGGELFF
-	15	TRBV2	TRBJ1-6	-	TGTGCCAGCAGAGGCTACGGACTCAGGGATTCACCCCTCCACTTT	CASRGYGLRDSPLHF
-	14	TRBV15	TRBJ2-5	-	TGTGCCACCAGCAGAGACCGATCACAAGAGACCCAGTACTTC	CATSRDRSQETQYF
-	15	TRBV18	TRBJ1-2	once	TGTGCCAGCTCACCACGGCAGGGAGCGGATGCGGGCTACACCTTC	CASSPRQGADAGYTF
-	14	TRBV7-2	TRBJ1-3	-	TGTGCCAGCAGACGCGGGGGAGACGGAAACACCATATATTTT	CASRRGGDGNTIYF
-	17	TRBV5-1	TRBJ1-2	-	TGCGCCAGCAGCCCTGGTTCGACGGGGGGGACAAGCTATGGCTACACCTTC	CASSPGSTGGTSYGYTF
TRBD1	14	TRBV6-5	TRBJ1-1	-	TGTGCCAGCAGAGACAGGGGGCTGAACACTGAAGCTTTCTTT	CASRDRGLNTEAFF
-	16	TRBV9	TRBJ2-3	-	TGTGCCAGCAGCGTAGGACACAGGGCTTTTTCAGATACGCAGTATTTT	CASSVGHRAFSDTQYF
-	13	TRBV4-2	TRBJ1-2	-	TGTGCCAGCAGCCAGGGGGTGGACTATGGCTACACCTTC	CASSQGVDYGYTF
-	11	TRBV7-3	TRBJ1-6	-	TGTGCCAGCAGCTCCGGCGATACCCTCCACTTT	CASSSGDTLHF